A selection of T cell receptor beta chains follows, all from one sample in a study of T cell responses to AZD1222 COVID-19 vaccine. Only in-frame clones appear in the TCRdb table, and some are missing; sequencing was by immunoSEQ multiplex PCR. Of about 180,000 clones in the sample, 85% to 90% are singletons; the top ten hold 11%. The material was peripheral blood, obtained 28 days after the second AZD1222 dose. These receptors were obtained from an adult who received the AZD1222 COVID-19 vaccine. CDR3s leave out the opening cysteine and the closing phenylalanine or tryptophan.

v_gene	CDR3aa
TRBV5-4	ASSLDGAGYYGYT
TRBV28	ASSPGGQIYGYT
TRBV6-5	ASSNGQTVAF
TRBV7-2	ASSLYRQETQY
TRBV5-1	ASSPSTGDNSPLH
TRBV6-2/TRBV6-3	ASSFGPSADTQY
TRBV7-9	ASSFRGYEQY
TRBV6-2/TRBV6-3	ASSYKGATQY
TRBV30	AWTFALGTDTQY
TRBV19	ASRDRVIDTQY
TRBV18	ASSPPVSGAAAQY
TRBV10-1	ASSETSPYGYT
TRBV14	ASSQVRGGYEQY
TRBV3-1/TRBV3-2	ASSQEPGVNYEQY
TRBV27	ASSPGTAHNSNQPQH
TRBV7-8	ASSLSGGSGNEQF
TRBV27	ASRRGAVEKLF
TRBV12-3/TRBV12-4	ASSFDRYEQY
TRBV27	ASSFRGWSTDTQY
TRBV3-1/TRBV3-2	ASSHAGSYNEQF
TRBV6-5	ASSSTGLNQPQH
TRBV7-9	ASRSIGVGNEKLF